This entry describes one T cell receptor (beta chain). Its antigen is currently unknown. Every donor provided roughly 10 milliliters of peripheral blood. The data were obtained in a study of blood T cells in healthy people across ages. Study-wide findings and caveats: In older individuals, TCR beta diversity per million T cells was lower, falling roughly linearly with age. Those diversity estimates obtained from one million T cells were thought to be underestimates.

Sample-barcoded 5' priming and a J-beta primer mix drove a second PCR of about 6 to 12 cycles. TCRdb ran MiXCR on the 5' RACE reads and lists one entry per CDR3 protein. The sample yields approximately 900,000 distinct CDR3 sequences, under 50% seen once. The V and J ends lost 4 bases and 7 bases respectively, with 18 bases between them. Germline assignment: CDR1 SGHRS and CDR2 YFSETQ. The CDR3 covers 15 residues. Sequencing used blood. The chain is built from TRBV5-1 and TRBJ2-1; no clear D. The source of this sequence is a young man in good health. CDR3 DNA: TGCGCCAGCAGCCTCATGGGGTCTTTCAGTAATGAGCAGTTCTTC. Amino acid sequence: CASSLMGSFSNEQFF.